The clone carrying this T cell receptor beta chain has only a few counts. The same CDR3 is also encoded by other DNA sequences in this sample. Method: immunoSEQ multiplex PCR; TCRdb's copy keeps in-frame clones and lacks some. The sample has some 87,000 clones, 92% seen once; the top ten hold roughly 6.4%. V lost 6 bases and J lost 7; bases outside the gene matches: 7. The germline gives CDR1 SNHLY, CDR2 FYNNEI. The CDR3 has 14 amino acids. This sample is drawn from a study of blood T cell repertoires in COVID-19. Sequenced sample: peripheral blood. The clonotype was recovered from a woman between 55 and 75 years old with active COVID-19. The chain employs TRBV2 and TRBJ1-4; 8 nucleotides agree with TRBD1. Here the CDR3 reads CASRDRVGSEKLFF. The CDR3, as DNA: TGTGCCAGCAGGGACAGGGTAGGGAGTGAAAAACTGTTTTTT. Full variable domain (rest looked up from reference TRBV2 and TRBJ1-4): EPEVTQTPSHQVTQMGQEVILRCVPISNHLYFYWYRQILGQKVEFLVSFYNNEISEKSEIFDDQFSVERPDGSNFTLKIRSTKLEDSAMYFCASRDRVGSEKLFFGSGTQLSVL.